One T cell receptor (beta chain) is described in this entry. The germline V and J ends were trimmed by 5 bases and 0 bases, with 14 bases remaining between them. Germline CDR1 SGHNT, CDR2 YENEEA. This CDR3 has 16 residues. This specimen belongs to a study of blood T cell repertoires in COVID-19. Study summary: The United States, Italy and Spain provided the acute and convalescent COVID-19 samples. The cDNA or gDNA used as material had been derived from T cells, B-cell-depleted T cells, or PBMCs.

Original analysis: Reference gene primer amplification gave nucleated cell count estimates. Using immunoSEQ multiplex PCR, the repertoire was profiled, and TCRdb retains in-frame clones only, with some absent. V, J and clone size were drawn from that table, and D and trimming were deduced from the DNA. This table has approximately 150,000 clones, around 90% appearing once. This TCR was recovered from a woman aged 60-75 years who had recovered from COVID-19. The rearrangement uses TRBV11-3 and TRBJ1-5, with D perhaps matching TRBD1 (6 bases). What was sequenced was peripheral blood. This CDR3 is CASSPRTDFSNQPQHF. CDR3 nucleotides: TGTGCCAGCAGCCCCCGGACAGATTTTAGCAATCAGCCCCAGCATTTT.